This T cell receptor (beta chain) was recorded in a study of blood T cell repertoires in COVID-19. Study in general: T cells, B-cell-depleted T cells, or PBMCs supplied cDNA or gDNA.

V shed 7 bases and J shed 7 bases, with 8 bases lying between them. The CDR3 contains 11 residues. CDR1 SNHLY and CDR2 FYNNEI come from the germline V gene. Authors' data handling: Scientists estimated how many nucleated cells there were by amplifying reference gene primers. Data came from immunoSEQ multiplex PCR; TCRdb stores just in-frame clones and leaves some out. The V and J calls and clone size are taken from that table; D and trimming were inferred from the DNA. The repertoire has about 270,000 clones, around 82% of them found once; the top ten carry less than 4%. The sequence was obtained from a woman in her late teens or twenties with acute or convalescent COVID-19. The specimen sequenced was peripheral blood. V and J are TRBV2 and TRBJ2-4, with no clear D. DNA for the CDR3: TGTGCCAGCAATCAGGCTAACATTCAGTACTTC. Protein sequence: CASNQANIQYF.